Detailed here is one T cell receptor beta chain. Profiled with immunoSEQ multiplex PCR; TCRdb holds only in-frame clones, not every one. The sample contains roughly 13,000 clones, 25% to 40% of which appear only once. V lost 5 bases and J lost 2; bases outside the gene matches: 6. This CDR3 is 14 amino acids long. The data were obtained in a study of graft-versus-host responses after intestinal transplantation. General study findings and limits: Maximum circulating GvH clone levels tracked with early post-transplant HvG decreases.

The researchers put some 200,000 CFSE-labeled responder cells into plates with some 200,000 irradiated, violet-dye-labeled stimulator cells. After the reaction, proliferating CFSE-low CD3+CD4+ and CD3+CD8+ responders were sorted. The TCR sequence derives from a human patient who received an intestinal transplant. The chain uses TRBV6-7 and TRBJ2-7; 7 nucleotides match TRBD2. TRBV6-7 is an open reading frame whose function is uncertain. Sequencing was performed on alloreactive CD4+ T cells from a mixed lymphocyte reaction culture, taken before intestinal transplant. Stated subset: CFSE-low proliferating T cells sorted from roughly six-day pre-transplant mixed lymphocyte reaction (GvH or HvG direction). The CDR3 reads CASSRTRRAYEQYF. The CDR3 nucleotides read TGTGCCAGCAGTCGGACTAGGCGAGCCTACGAGCAGTACTTC.